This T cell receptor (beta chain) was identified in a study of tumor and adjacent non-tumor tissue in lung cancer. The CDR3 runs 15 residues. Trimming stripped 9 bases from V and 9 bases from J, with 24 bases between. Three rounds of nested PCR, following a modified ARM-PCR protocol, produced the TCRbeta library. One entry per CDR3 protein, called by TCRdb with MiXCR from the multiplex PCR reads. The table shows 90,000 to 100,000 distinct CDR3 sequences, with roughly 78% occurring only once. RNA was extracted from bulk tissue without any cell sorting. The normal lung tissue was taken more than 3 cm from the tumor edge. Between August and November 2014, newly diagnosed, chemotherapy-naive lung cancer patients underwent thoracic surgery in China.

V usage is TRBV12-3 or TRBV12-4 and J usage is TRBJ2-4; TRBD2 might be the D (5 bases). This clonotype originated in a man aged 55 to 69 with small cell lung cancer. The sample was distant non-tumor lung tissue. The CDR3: CARSPRWAAGSIQYF. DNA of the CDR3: TGTGCCAGGAGCCCAAGGTGGGCAGCTGGGAGCATTCAGTACTTC.